This entry lists 2 T cell receptor beta chains sequenced from one sample in a study of long-term antiretroviral therapy in people with HIV. The run of the v3.0 immunoSEQ assay was at survey level. Libraries were prepared by immunoSEQ multiplex PCR; TCRdb keeps only in-frame clonotypes and omits some of them. The data hold over 35,000 clones, with 80% to 90% observed a single time. The specimen comprised unsorted PBMCs, sampled just before starting antiretroviral therapy. These receptors came from a woman under 30 with HIV.

This clone was recorded a few times. The chain employs TRBV5-1 and TRBJ2-7; D may correspond to TRBD1 or TRBD2 (6 bases each). CDR1 SGHRS and CDR2 YFSETQ come from the germline V gene. This CDR3 contains 12 residues. V was trimmed by 4 bases and J by 6 bases, leaving 11 bases between them. The CDR3 DNA is TGCGCCAGCAGCCTGGGGGGCGGCGAGCAGTACTTC. Translating it yields CASSLGGGEQYF. Full variable domain (outside the CDR3, taken from reference TRBV5-1 and TRBJ2-7): KAGVTQTPRYLIKTRGQQVTLSCSPISGHRSVSWYQQTPGQGLQFLFEYFSETQRNKGNFPGRFSGRQFSNSRSEMNVSTLELGDSALYLCASSLGGGEQYFGPGTRLTVT.

This sequence joins TRBV27 and TRBJ2-1; no reliable D call. This CDR3 is 14 amino acids long. Trimming pared 6 bases from V and 0 bases from J, leaving 9 bases between. Germline lookup yields CDR1 MNHEY and CDR2 SMNVEV (reference sequence). The CDR3, as DNA: TGTGCCAGCAGGTCAGGTAGCTCCTACAATGAGCAGTTCTTC. It is translated as CASRSGSSYNEQFF.